Sequencing of this TCR beta chain was carried out in a study of blood T cells in healthy people across ages. Findings of the study overall: A conclusive naive versus antigen-experienced comparison was prevented by the unsorted PBMCs. Possibly, changes in expanded clonotypes were confounded because donor CMV status was unknown.

Each sample used at least 7 million PBMCs. CDR1 and CDR2 (germline): MRHNA, SNTAGT. The CDR3 spans 13 residues. Deletions cut 2 bases from V and 2 bases from J, with 5 bases between. A second PCR, run for about 6 to 11 cycles, used a sample-barcoded 5' primer plus a J-beta primer mix. In TCRdb, the 5' RACE reads were re-called with MiXCR into one record per CDR3 protein. The sample has around 1,600,000 distinct CDR3 sequences, about 45% seen once; the top ten hold 4%. The sample holds many counts of this clonotype. No antigen is known for it. A read error may explain this, as a much larger clone is one base away.

The sample consisted of blood. This receptor was taken from a young woman in good health. The chain joins TRBV6-4 to TRBJ2-3, with unresolved D. This CDR3 is CASSDRATDTQYF. For the CDR3, the DNA is TGTGCCAGCAGTGACAGGGCCACAGATACGCAGTATTTT.